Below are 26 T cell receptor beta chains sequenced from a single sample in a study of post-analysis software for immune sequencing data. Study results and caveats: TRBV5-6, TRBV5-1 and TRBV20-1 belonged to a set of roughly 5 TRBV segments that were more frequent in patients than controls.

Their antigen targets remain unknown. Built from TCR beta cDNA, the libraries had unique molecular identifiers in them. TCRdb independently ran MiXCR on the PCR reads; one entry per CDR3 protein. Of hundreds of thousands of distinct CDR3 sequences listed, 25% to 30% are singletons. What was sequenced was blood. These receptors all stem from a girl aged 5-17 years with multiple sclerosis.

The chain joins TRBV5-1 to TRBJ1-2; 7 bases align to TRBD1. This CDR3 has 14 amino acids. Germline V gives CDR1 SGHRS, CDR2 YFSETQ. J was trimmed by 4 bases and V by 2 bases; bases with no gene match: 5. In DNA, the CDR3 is TGCGCCAGCAGCTTCCAGGGGGTCCTCTATGGCTACACCTTC. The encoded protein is CASSFQGVLYGYTF.

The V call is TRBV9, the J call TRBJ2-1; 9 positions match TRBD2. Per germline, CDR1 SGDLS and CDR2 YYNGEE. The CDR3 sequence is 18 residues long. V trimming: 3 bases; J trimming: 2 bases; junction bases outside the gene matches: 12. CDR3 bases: TGTGCCAGCAGCGCAGCGGGACTAGCTCAAGGGGCCTACAATGAGCAGTTCTTC. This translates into CASSAAGLAQGAYNEQFF.

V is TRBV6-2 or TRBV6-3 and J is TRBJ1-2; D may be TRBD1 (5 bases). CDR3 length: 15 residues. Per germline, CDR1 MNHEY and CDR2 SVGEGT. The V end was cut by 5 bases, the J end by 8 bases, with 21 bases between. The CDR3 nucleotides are TGTGCCAGCAGTCGACCCGTGGTCGCAGGGATCGGCTACACCTTC. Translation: CASSRPVVAGIGYTF.

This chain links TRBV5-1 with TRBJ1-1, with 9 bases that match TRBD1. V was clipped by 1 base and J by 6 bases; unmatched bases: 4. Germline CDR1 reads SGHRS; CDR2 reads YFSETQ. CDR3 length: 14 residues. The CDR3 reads CASSLRDRGSEAFF. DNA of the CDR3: TGCGCCAGCAGCTTGCGCGACAGGGGGTCTGAAGCTTTCTTT.

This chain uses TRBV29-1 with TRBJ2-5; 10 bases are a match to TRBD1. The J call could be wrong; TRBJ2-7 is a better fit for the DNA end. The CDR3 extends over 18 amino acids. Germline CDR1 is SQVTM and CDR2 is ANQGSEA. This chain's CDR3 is CSVEGIKDRGTPTYEQYF. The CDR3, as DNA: TGCAGCGTTGAAGGTATCAAGGACAGGGGGACTCCCACCTACGAGCAGTACTTC.

The CDR3, as DNA: TGTGCCAGCAGTTACCTCCGGGGTCGGGGGAATGAGCAGTTCTTC. Protein product: CASSYLRGRGNEQFF. The chain combines TRBV6-2 or TRBV6-3 with TRBJ2-1; D is possibly TRBD2 (6 bases). Trimming took off 2 bases at V and 7 bases at J, with 15 bases between the two ends. The CDR3 is 15 residues long. In germline, CDR1 is MNHEY, CDR2 SVGEGT.

CDR3: CSARSLAGGGSYNEQFF. CDR3 bases: TGCAGTGCTAGAAGCCTAGCGGGAGGAGGATCCTACAATGAGCAGTTCTTC. The V and J genes are TRBV20-1 and TRBJ2-1; the match to TRBD2 covers 11 bases. The CDR3 has 17 residues. Germline-derived CDR1 and CDR2 are DFQATT and SNEGSKA (reference sequence). J gave up 1 base and V 2 bases, and 7 bases lay outside the gene matches.

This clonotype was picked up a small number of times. The CDR3 DNA is TGCGCCAGCAGCCAAGAGCCCCAGACCTACAATGAGCAGTTCTTC. This codes for CASSQEPQTYNEQFF. The rearrangement links TRBV4-3 to TRBJ2-1; D ambiguous. The V end lost 0 bases, the J end lost 2 bases, and 8 bases lay between the germline ends. The length of the CDR3 is 15 residues. CDR1 and CDR2 (germline): LGHNA, YSLEER.

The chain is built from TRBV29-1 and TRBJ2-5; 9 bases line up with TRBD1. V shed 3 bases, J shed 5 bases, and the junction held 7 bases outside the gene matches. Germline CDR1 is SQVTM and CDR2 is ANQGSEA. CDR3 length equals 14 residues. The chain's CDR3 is CSVDLGQGRETQYF. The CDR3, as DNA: TGCAGCGTTGACTTGGGACAGGGTAGGGAGACCCAGTACTTC.

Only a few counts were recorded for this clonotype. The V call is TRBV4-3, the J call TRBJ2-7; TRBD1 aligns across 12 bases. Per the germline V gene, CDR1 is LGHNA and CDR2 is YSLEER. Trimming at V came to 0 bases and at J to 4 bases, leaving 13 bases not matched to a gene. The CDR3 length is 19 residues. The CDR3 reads CASSQDHGTGGTITYEQYF. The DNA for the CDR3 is TGCGCCAGCAGCCAAGATCATGGGACAGGGGGCACGATAACTTACGAGCAGTACTTC.

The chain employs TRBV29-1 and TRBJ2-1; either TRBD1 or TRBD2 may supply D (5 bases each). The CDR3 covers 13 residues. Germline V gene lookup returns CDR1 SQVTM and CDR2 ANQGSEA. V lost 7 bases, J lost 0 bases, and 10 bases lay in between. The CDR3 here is CSARDGSYNEQFF. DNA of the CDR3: TGCAGCGCCCGGGACGGCTCCTACAATGAGCAGTTCTTC.

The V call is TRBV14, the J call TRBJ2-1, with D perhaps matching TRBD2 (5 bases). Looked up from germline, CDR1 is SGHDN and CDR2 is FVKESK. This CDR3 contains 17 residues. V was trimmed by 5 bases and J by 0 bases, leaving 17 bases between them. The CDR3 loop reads CASSWTLAFNSYNEQFF. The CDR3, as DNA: TGTGCCAGCAGCTGGACTCTAGCTTTCAACTCCTACAATGAGCAGTTCTTC.

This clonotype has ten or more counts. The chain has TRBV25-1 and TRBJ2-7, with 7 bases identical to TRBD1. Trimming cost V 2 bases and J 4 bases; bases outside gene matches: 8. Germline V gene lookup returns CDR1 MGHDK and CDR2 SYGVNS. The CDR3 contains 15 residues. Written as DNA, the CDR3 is TGTGCCAGCAGTGAAGGTGGACAGGTGCTATACGAGCAGTACTTC. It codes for CASSEGGQVLYEQYF.

The CDR3 DNA is TGCAGTGCTAGAGCGCTGGCGGAATCCTACAATGAGCAGTTCTTC. Amino acids: CSARALAESYNEQFF. The gene calls are TRBV20-1 and TRBJ2-1; the D is unclear. The V gene's germline CDR1 is DFQATT and CDR2 SNEGSKA (reference sequence). There are 15 residues in the CDR3. Trimming pared 1 base from V and 1 base from J, leaving 11 bases between.

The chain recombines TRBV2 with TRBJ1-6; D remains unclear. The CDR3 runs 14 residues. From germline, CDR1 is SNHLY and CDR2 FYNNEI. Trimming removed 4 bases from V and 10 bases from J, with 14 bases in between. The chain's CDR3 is CASSVDERISPLHF. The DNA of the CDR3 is TGTGCCAGCAGTGTAGACGAACGGATCTCACCCCTCCACTTT.

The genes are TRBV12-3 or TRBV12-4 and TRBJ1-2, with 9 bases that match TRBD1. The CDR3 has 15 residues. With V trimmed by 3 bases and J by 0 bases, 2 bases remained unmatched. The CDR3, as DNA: TGTGCCAGCAGTTTCGGACAGGGGACTAACTATGGCTACACCTTC. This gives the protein CASSFGQGTNYGYTF.

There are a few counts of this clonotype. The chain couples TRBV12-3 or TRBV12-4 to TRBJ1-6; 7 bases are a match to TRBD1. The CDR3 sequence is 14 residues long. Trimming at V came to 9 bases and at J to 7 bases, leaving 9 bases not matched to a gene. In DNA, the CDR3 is TGTGCCAGTGGCCCGGGACAGCGGAATTCACCCCTCCACTTT. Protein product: CASGPGQRNSPLHF.

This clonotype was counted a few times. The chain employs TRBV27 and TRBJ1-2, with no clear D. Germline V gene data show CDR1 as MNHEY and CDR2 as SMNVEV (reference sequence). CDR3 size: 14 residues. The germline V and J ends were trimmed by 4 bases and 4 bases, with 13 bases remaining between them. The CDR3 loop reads CASSSLQSSYGYTF. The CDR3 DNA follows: TGTGCCAGCAGTTCACTACAGAGCTCCTATGGCTACACCTTC.

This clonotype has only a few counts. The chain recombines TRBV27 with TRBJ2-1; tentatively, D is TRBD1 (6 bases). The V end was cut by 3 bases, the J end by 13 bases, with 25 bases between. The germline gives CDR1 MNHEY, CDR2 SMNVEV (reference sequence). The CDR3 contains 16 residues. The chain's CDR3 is CASSLGYGQPQETQFF. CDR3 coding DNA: TGTGCCAGCAGTTTGGGGTACGGACAGCCCCAAGAGACCCAGTTCTTC.

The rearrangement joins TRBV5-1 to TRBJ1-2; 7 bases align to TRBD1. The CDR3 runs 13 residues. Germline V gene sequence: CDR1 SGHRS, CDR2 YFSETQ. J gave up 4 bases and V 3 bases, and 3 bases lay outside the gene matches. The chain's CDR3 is CASSSGQPYGYTF. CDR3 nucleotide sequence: TGCGCCAGCAGCTCGGGACAGCCCTATGGCTACACCTTC.

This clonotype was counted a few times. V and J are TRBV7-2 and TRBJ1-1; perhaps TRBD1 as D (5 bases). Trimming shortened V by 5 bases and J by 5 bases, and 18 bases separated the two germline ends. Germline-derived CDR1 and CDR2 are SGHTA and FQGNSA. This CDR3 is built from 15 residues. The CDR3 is CASSPPPGGNTEAFF. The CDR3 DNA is TGTGCCAGCAGCCCACCCCCTGGGGGAAATACTGAAGCTTTCTTT.

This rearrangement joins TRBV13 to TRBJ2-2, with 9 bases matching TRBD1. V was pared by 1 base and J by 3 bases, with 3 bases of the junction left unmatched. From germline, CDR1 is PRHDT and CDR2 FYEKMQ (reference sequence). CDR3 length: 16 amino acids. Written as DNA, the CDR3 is TGTGCCAGCAGCTTAGAGGGACAGGGATACACCGGGGAGCTGTTTTTT. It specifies CASSLEGQGYTGELFF.

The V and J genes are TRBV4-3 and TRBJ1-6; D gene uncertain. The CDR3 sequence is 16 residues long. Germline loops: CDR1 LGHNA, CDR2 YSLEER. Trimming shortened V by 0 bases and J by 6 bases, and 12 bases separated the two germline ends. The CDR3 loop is CASSQDGALRNSPLHF. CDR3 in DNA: TGCGCCAGCAGCCAAGATGGAGCCCTCCGTAATTCACCCCTCCACTTT.

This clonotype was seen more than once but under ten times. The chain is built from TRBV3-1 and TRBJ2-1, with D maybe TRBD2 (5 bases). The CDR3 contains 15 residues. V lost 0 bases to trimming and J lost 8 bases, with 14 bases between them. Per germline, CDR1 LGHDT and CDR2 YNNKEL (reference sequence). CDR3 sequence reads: CASSQEDWAGDEQFF. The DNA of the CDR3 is TGTGCCAGCAGCCAAGAGGACTGGGCCGGGGATGAGCAGTTCTTC.

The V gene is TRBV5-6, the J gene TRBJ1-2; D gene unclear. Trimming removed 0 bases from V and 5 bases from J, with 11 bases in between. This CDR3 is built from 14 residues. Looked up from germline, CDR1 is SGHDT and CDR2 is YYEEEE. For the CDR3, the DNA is TGTGCCAGCAGCTTGGGGAGGAGTACGTATGGCTACACCTTC. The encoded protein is CASSLGRSTYGYTF.

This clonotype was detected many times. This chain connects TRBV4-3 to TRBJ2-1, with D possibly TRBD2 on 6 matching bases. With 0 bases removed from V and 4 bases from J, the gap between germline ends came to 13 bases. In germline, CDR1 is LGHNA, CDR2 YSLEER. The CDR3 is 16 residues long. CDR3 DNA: TGCGCCAGCAGCCAAGATGTCGGACTACCGTACAATGAGCAGTTCTTC. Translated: CASSQDVGLPYNEQFF.